The 26 T cell receptor beta chains presented below share a single source sample, sequenced in a study of PD-L1 blockade in urothelial cancer. Method: immunoSEQ multiplex PCR; TCRdb's copy keeps in-frame clones and lacks some. The sample lists under 30,000 clones; 84% were seen once. This material consisted of PBMCs, taken around atezolizumab (anti-PD-L1) treatment. These receptors were collected from a man aged 65 to 85 with urothelial cancer.

This clone was recorded only once. The chain joins TRBV2 to TRBJ2-2; D not resolved. Germline V CDR1 and CDR2: SNHLY, FYNNEI. This CDR3 comprises 14 residues. Trimming pared 7 bases from V and 0 bases from J, leaving 9 bases between. The CDR3 loop reads CASKEFANTGELFF. CDR3 DNA: TGTGCCAGCAAGGAGTTCGCGAACACCGGGGAGCTGTTTTTT.

This clone occurred a few times. CDR3 in amino acids: CASRAGQTYEQYF. DNA for the CDR3: TGTGCCAGCAGGGCTGGACAGACCTACGAGCAGTACTTC. The genes are TRBV6-6 and TRBJ2-7; D is possibly TRBD1 (6 bases). The CDR3 is 13 residues long. CDR1 and CDR2 from the germline V gene are MNHNY and SVGAGI (reference sequence). Trimming took 6 bases from V and 2 from J, leaving 11 bases between them.

This chain joins TRBV7-9 and TRBJ1-4; unclear D gene. This CDR3 comprises 15 residues. V lost 1 base to trimming and J lost 3 bases, with 9 bases between them. Germline V lookup: CDR1 SEHNR, CDR2 FQNEAQ (reference sequence). The chain's CDR3 is CASSLGEWANEKLFF. For the CDR3, the DNA is TGTGCCAGCAGCTTAGGGGAGTGGGCTAATGAAAAACTGTTTTTT.

This clone was picked up a small number of times. This chain connects TRBV7-3 to TRBJ1-2; TRBD1 is a possible D gene (6 bases). Trimming removed 2 bases from V and 8 bases from J, with 12 bases in between. The V gene's germline CDR1 is SGHTA and CDR2 FQGTGA. The CDR3 covers 13 residues. In nucleotides, the CDR3 is TGTGCCAGCAGCTTAGGGGGGGCTTGGGGCTACACCTTC. It codes for CASSLGGAWGYTF.

This rearrangement joins TRBV6-5 to TRBJ2-1; 8 bases align to TRBD2. This CDR3 has 15 residues. Germline CDR1 and CDR2: MNHEY and SVGAGI. V shed 5 bases and J 0 bases; nucleotides not matched to a gene: 3. CDR3 in amino acids: CASSASGSSYNEQFF. In DNA form, the CDR3 reads TGTGCCAGCAGTGCCAGCGGGAGCTCCTACAATGAGCAGTTCTTC.

J is TRBJ2-2 and V is TRBV5-1, with 9 bases aligning to TRBD1. V shed 3 bases and J 3 bases; nucleotides not matched to a gene: 6. This CDR3 contains 16 residues. Germline V gene sequence: CDR1 SGHRS, CDR2 YFSETQ. The CDR3 sequence is CASSSGTGWDTGELFF. CDR3 sequence (DNA): TGCGCCAGCAGCTCCGGGACAGGGTGGGACACCGGGGAGCTGTTTTTT.

The V gene is TRBV9, the J gene TRBJ2-7, with D perhaps TRBD1 (5 bases). Germline CDR1 and CDR2: SGDLS and YYNGEE. The V gene lost 0 bases and the J gene lost 3 bases, with 13 bases spanning the gap. The CDR3 is made up of 15 amino acids. The CDR3 loop is CASSVAAGNFYEQYF. DNA for the CDR3: TGTGCCAGCAGCGTAGCTGCAGGGAACTTCTACGAGCAGTACTTC.

The chain joins TRBV5-1 to TRBJ2-5; weak D call: TRBD1 (6 bases). The germline V and J ends were trimmed by 2 bases and 5 bases, with 13 bases remaining between them. Germline CDR1 SGHRS, CDR2 YFSETQ. This CDR3 is built from 14 residues. The CDR3 loop reads CASSFNLRGETQYF. For the CDR3, the DNA is TGCGCCAGCAGCTTTAACCTTAGGGGGGAGACCCAGTACTTC.

This clone showed up just once. The CDR3 sequence is CASSLLRQGTDTQYF. The CDR3 region has the DNA TGTGCCAGCAGTTTATTGAGACAGGGTACAGATACGCAGTATTTT. The V call is TRBV28, the J call TRBJ2-3, with 7 positions matching TRBD1. The V and J ends lost 1 base and 3 bases, in that order; junction bases with no gene match: 4. Germline CDR1 MDHEN, CDR2 SYDVKM. The CDR3 is 15 residues long.

This chain connects TRBV5-6 to TRBJ2-3, with 11 bases that match TRBD1. The V segment lost 5 bases and the J segment 5 bases; nucleotides outside the gene matches: 4. CDR3 size: 14 residues. Germline lookup yields CDR1 SGHDT and CDR2 YYEEEE. CDR3 coding DNA: TGTGCCAGCAGAGGTGGGACAGGGGGAGATACGCAGTATTTT. Protein: CASRGGTGGDTQYF.

The chain has TRBV5-1 and TRBJ1-1, with D hard to call. The CDR3 runs 16 residues. Germline values: CDR1 SGHRS, CDR2 YFSETQ. Trimming took 0 bases from V and 1 from J, leaving 13 bases between them. This CDR3 reads CASSLGVGGGNTEAFF. CDR3 bases: TGCGCCAGCAGCTTGGGCGTGGGAGGTGGGAACACTGAAGCTTTCTTT. The full variable domain, rest sourced from reference TRBV5-1 and TRBJ1-1, is KAGVTQTPRYLIKTRGQQVTLSCSPISGHRSVSWYQQTPGQGLQFLFEYFSETQRNKGNFPGRFSGRQFSNSRSEMNVSTLELGDSALYLCASSLGVGGGNTEAFFGQGTRLTVV.

The chain carries TRBV14 and TRBJ1-2; D may be TRBD1 (5 bases). This CDR3 is built from 11 residues. V lost 3 bases, J lost 9 bases, and 8 bases lay in between. Looked up from germline, CDR1 is SGHDN and CDR2 is FVKESK. The CDR3 DNA is TGTGCCAGCAGCCAGGGACTTCGCTACACCTTC. Translated: CASSQGLRYTF.

This chain joins TRBV28 and TRBJ2-7; TRBD2 might be the D (7 bases). In germline, CDR1 is MDHEN, CDR2 SYDVKM. Trimming pared 6 bases from V and 5 bases from J, leaving 20 bases between. This CDR3 contains 15 residues. The CDR3 here is CASRAAGARRDEQYV. CDR3 nucleotides: TGTGCCAGCAGAGCTGCGGGGGCCCGGAGGGACGAGCAGTACGTC.

V and J are TRBV19 and TRBJ2-5, with D possibly matching TRBD2 (6 bases). The V end was cut by 1 base, the J end by 3 bases, with 6 bases between. The CDR3 length is 13 residues. Germline V gene lookup returns CDR1 LNHDA and CDR2 SQIVND (reference sequence). DNA for the CDR3: TGTGCCAGTAGTATAGGGGGGGAAGAGACCCAGTACTTC. Translating it yields CASSIGGEETQYF.

The chain employs TRBV10-1 and TRBJ2-2, with TRBD2 matching over 10 bases. The CDR3 contains 17 residues. In germline, CDR1 is WNHNN, CDR2 SYGVQD (reference sequence). Germline trimming cut 1 base from V and 4 bases from J; bases unmatched to any gene: 6. The CDR3 sequence: CASSEWASGSGTGELFF. For the CDR3, the DNA is TGCGCCAGCAGTGAGTGGGCTAGCGGGAGTGGCACCGGGGAGCTGTTTTTT.

This clone has only a few counts. The V and J genes are TRBV4-2 and TRBJ2-5; 11 nucleotides agree with TRBD2. The V gene end was trimmed by 0 bases and the J gene end by 3 bases; junction bases not matched to a gene: 3. This CDR3 contains 16 residues. Germline loops: CDR1 LGHNA, CDR2 YNFKEQ. The DNA of the CDR3 is TGTGCCAGCAGCCAAGAACTGGGACTAGCGGAAGAGACCCAGTACTTC. The encoded protein is CASSQELGLAEETQYF.

The chain combines TRBV2 with TRBJ2-2; possible D gene TRBD1, 6 bases. V lost 6 bases, J lost 1 base, and 9 bases lay in between. CDR1 SNHLY and CDR2 FYNNEI come from the germline V gene. This CDR3 is 14 amino acids long. The CDR3 loop is CASSEQGNTGELFF. CDR3 nucleotides: TGTGCCAGCAGCGAACAGGGGAACACCGGGGAGCTGTTTTTT.

The V and J genes are TRBV15 and TRBJ1-4, with 7 bases fitting TRBD1. J gave up 4 bases and V 2 bases, and 4 bases lay outside the gene matches. This CDR3 is 15 amino acids long. The germline CDR1 and CDR2 sequences are LNHNV and YYDKDF (reference sequence). The CDR3 region is CATSRNRGGNEKLFF. The CDR3 bases are TGTGCCACCAGCAGAAACAGGGGAGGTAATGAAAAACTGTTTTTT.

The chain has TRBV14 and TRBJ2-7; TRBD2 might be the D (5 bases). V lost 0 bases and J lost 5, with 14 bases in between. This CDR3 comprises 15 residues. Germline V gene lookup returns CDR1 SGHDN and CDR2 FVKESK. This CDR3 is CASSQDPGIVNEQYF. The CDR3 DNA reads TGTGCCAGCAGCCAAGATCCGGGAATCGTCAACGAGCAGTACTTC. The entire variable domain, with the rest obtained from reference TRBV14 and TRBJ2-7, is as follows: EAGVTQFPSHSVIEKGQTVTLRCDPISGHDNLYWYRRVMGKEIKFLLHFVKESKQDESGMPNNRFLAERTGGTYSTLKVQPAELEDSGVYFCASSQDPGIVNEQYFGPGTRLTVT.

The genes are TRBV30 and TRBJ1-2; no reliable D call. Germline CDR1 reads GTSNPN; CDR2 reads SVGIG (reference sequence). Trimming pared 3 bases from V and 2 bases from J, leaving 7 bases between. The CDR3 loop spans 12 amino acids. The CDR3 DNA reads TGTGCCTGGAGCCCCAGAAACTATGGCTACACCTTC. Translating it yields CAWSPRNYGYTF.

V is TRBV2 and J is TRBJ1-2; tentatively, D is TRBD1 (5 bases). The CDR3 runs 15 residues. CDR1 is SNHLY, CDR2 FYNNEI, per germline. Trimming cost V 3 bases and J 5 bases, with 16 bases left between them. The CDR3 DNA sequence: TGTGCCAGCAGTGAGCCGACAGTCCTGGCTTATGGCTACACCTTC. It specifies CASSEPTVLAYGYTF.

The genes are TRBV10-1 and TRBJ2-7; no clear D. Trimming took off 5 bases at V and 1 base at J, with 3 bases between the two ends. This CDR3 contains 11 residues. Germline V gives CDR1 WNHNN, CDR2 SYGVQD (reference sequence). CDR3 sequence (DNA): TGCGCCAGCAGTTCTTCCTACGAGCAGTACTTC. This sequence encodes CASSSSYEQYF.

The J gene is TRBJ2-7, the V gene TRBV28, with 10 bases fitting TRBD1. Germline assignment: CDR1 MDHEN and CDR2 SYDVKM. V lost 6 bases and J lost 2; bases outside the gene matches: 7. The CDR3 spans 15 residues. The CDR3 coding sequence is TGTGCCAGCAGGTTGTGGGGACAGGGGACCTACGAGCAGTACTTC. As protein: CASRLWGQGTYEQYF.

The chain is built from TRBV6-5 and TRBJ2-3; D not resolved. The germline CDR1 and CDR2 sequences are MNHEY and SVGAGI. The ends were cut back, 6 bases at V and 1 base at J, with 14 bases in the middle. The CDR3 has 15 residues. The CDR3 coding sequence is TGTGCCAGCAGGCTAACTCTGTCCCGCACAGATACGCAGTATTTT. It translates to CASRLTLSRTDTQYF.

This clone was recorded only once. The chain uses TRBV7-2 and TRBJ2-1; TRBD2 might be the D (5 bases). Germline CDR1 reads SGHTA; CDR2 reads FQGNSA. Trimming left V 5 bases short and J 3 bases short, with 14 bases between. CDR3 length: 15 residues. The CDR3 region has the DNA TGTGCCAGCAGCCAGGCGGCGGACTTCTACAATGAGCAGTTCTTC. It is translated as CASSQAADFYNEQFF.

In this sample, this clone turned up a few times. The V and J genes are TRBV19 and TRBJ2-6, with 7 bases identical to TRBD1. Germline V gene data show CDR1 as LNHDA and CDR2 as SQIVND (reference sequence). After removal of 5 bases from V and 0 bases from J, the junction contained 13 bases not matched to a gene. This CDR3 is built from 19 residues. DNA for the CDR3: TGTGCCAGTAGTCCTTCACGTTGGACAGGCCGCTCTGGGGCCAACGTCCTGACTTTC. Translated, it gives CASSPSRWTGRSGANVLTF.